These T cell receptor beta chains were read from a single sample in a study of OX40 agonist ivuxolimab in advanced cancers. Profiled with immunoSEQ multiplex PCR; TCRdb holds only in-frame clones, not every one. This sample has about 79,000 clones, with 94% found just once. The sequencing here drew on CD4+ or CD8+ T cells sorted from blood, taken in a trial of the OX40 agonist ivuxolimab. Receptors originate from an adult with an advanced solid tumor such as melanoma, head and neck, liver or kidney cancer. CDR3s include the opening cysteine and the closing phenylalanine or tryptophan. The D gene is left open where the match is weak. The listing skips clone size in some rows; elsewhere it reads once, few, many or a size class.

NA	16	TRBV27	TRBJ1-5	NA	TGTGCCAGCAGTTTAAGGGCAGCCAATCCTCCAGAGCCCCAGCATTTT	CASSLRAANPPEPQHF
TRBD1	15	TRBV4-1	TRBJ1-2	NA	TGCGCCAGCAGCCAAGTGGGGACAGACTACTATGGCTACACCTTC	CASSQVGTDYYGYTF
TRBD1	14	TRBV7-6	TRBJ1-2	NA	TGTGCCAGCAGCTCAGGGACAGATTCCTATGGCTACACCTTC	CASSSGTDSYGYTF
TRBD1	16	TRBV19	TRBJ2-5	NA	TGTGCCAGTAGTCCCCGGGACAGAGAGTACCAAGAGACCCAGTACTTC	CASSPRDREYQETQYF
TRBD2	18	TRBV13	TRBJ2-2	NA	TGTGCCAGCAGCCCCGGTTGGCGCGGGGGGGCCCCCACCGGGGAGCTGTTTTTT	CASSPGWRGGAPTGELFF
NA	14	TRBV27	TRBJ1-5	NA	TGTGCCAGCAGTTTGACAGGCGTCAATCAGCCCCAGCATTTT	CASSLTGVNQPQHF
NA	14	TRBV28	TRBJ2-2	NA	TGTGCCAGCAACATGGACAGTTACACCGGGGAGCTGTTTTTT	CASNMDSYTGELFF
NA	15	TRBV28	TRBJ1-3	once	TGTGCCAGCAACGACAGTGGTAATTCTGGAAACACCATATATTTT	CASNDSGNSGNTIYF
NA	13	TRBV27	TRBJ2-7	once	TGTGCCAGCAGTTGGGGGAACTCCTACGAGCAGTACTTC	CASSWGNSYEQYF
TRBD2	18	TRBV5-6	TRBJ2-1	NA	TGTGCCAGCAGCTTGTTGGCTAGCGGGAGTAACTCCTACAATGAGCAGTTCTTC	CASSLLASGSNSYNEQFF
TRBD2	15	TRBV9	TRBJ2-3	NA	TGTGCCAGCAGCTCACGGACTAGCGGTGTAGATACGCAGTATTTT	CASSSRTSGVDTQYF
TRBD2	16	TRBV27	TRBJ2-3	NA	TGTGCCAGCAGTTTCCTCGGGACTAGAGGCACAGATACGCAGTATTTT	CASSFLGTRGTDTQYF
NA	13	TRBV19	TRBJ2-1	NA	TGTGCCAGTGGGGGTATTAGCTACAATGAGCAGTTCTTC	CASGGISYNEQFF
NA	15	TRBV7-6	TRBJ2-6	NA	TGTGCCAGCAGCTTATTAAGCTCTGGGGCCAACGTCCTGACTTTC	CASSLLSSGANVLTF
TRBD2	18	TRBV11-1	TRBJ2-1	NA	TGTGCCAGCAGCCTAGGGACTAGCGGGGGCCCTTCCTACAATGAGCAGTTCTTC	CASSLGTSGGPSYNEQFF
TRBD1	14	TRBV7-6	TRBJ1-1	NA	TGTGCCAGCAGCCTAGAGGGGGACAGCACTGAAGCTTTCTTT	CASSLEGDSTEAFF
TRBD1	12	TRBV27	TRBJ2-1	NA	TGTGCCAGCAGCCCACAGGGGGATGAGCAGTTCTTC	CASSPQGDEQFF
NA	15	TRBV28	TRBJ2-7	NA	TGTGCCAGCAGTTTAAGGGACTTCCTATCCTACGAGCAGTACTTC	CASSLRDFLSYEQYF